The source of this T cell receptor beta chain is a study of Graves' ophthalmopathy and Graves' hyperthyroidism (dated by TCRdb to 2016 to 2019). Study-wide context: Peripheral blood was collected before any treatment was given, at the time of initial diagnosis. The study used signatures of the TCR beta repertoire to tell Graves' ophthalmopathy apart from Graves' hyperthyroidism and to predict which patients would progress to ophthalmopathy. In total, 135 blood samples were TCR-sequenced: fewer than 50 ophthalmopathy, some 75 hyperthyroidism and some 17 hyperthyroidism-to-ophthalmopathy patients. To explore V-J signatures distinguishing ophthalmopathy from hyperthyroidism, a discovery set of approximately 100 patients (about 43 ophthalmopathy, roughly 56 stable hyperthyroidism) was enrolled. An independent validation cohort comprised some 19 hyperthyroidism patients and 15 to 17 patients who later progressed from hyperthyroidism to ophthalmopathy. In six hyperthyroidism patients, the T-cell repertoire of thyroid tissue was compared with the T-cell repertoire of blood. Following sample collection, hyperthyroidism patients were given methimazole at a starting dose of 30 mg daily, and ophthalmopathy patients were given high-dose intravenous methylprednisolone. For training and testing, the 100 patients in the discovery cohort were randomly divided in a 7:3 ratio. On the study overall, not on this receptor specifically: No statistical method was used to predetermine the sample size, and group allocation was not hidden from the investigators. In cross-validation, the 13-signature model distinguished ophthalmopathy from stable hyperthyroidism with nearly 90% sensitivity and roughly 81% specificity, and in the test set the corresponding values were roughly 80% and 75%. Most expanded thyroid clonotypes with a frequency above 0.001 also appeared in blood, which suggests that blood repertoires may reflect the immune response in the thyroid. In validation, the model predicted ophthalmopathy progression with 55% to 71% sensitivity and 72% to 80% specificity; fewer than 15 predicted patients were CT-confirmed with GO in a median of about 6.2 months.

For repertoire sequencing, TCR beta CDR3 regions were amplified from RNA transcripts. The first round of RT-PCR was done with HTBI primers and the Qiagen OneStep RT-PCR kit, and was followed by a second round of multiplex PCR, then size selection and purification. The libraries underwent paired-end sequencing with 100 bp reads on an Illumina HiSeq2000. On the authors' methods: SOAPnuke was used to process the reads, throwing out any read that had adapters, had uncalled bases, had a mean Phred below 15, or lacked an exact constant-primer or identifier match. COPE v1.2.5 was used to merge high-quality paired reads. Clonotypes were defined as unique nucleotide sequences and were aligned to IMGT TRB V, D and J references using MiTCR v1.1. The analysis was limited to V-J combinations with a frequency above 0.0001, which together covered around 99% of the repertoires. For each V-J combination, a TCR clonal expansion and chaos score was defined as F50 clonal expansion divided by the chaos observed in the TCRdist matrix. Welch's t-statistics and random forest were used to reduce the features to 13 V-J combinations, which were then used as input to a naive Bayes classifier. The Morisita-Horn index was used to measure how similar the thyroid and blood repertoires were. TCRdb passed the public sequencing reads through fastp at Q25 and MiXCR, retaining productive beta sequences. CDR3 protein sequences are deduplicated, and each keeps its most common genes and DNA. TCRdb assigned the V and J calls; the authors' analysis was not used. Counted in this sample were 350,000 to 450,000 distinct CDR3 sequences; around 16% of them appeared once. Around 1.5% of the sample rests with the top ten.

Ophthalmopathy patients had moderately to severely active disease, Clinical Activity Score of at least 3, NOSPECS grade of at least 4, and disease duration under 3 months. Anyone with other autoimmune diseases, uncontrolled infections, pregnancy or lactation was excluded from the study. Clinical symptoms, serum thyroxine, TRAb, thyroid ultrasound and orbital computed tomography formed the basis of the diagnosis. Using Ficoll-Paque density gradient centrifugation, PBMCs were isolated from roughly 9.2 ml of fresh peripheral blood. Total RNA was extracted using Trizol reagent, and RNA quality was checked on an Agilent 2100 Bioanalyzer. This clonotype was counted ten times or more. Its binding antigen is unknown. Qualities for individual bases were not recorded, and no much larger clone is one base off. This sequence was found in a woman aged 18 to 35 with Graves' ophthalmopathy. Donor details come from another sample of the same person, matched by shared clones. Sequenced input: peripheral blood.

The nucleotides are TGCAGCGTTGACAGGTCTACTGAAGCTTTCTTT. Translated, it reads CSVDRSTEAFF. The V gene is TRBV29-1 and the J gene is TRBJ1-1, with the D gene too uncertain to name. V drops 3 bases and J drops 5 bases, leaving 7 bases in between. From cysteine to phenylalanine, the CDR3 is 11 amino acids long. The kept DNA is CDR3 alone, 33 bases in frame from the first base. The germline V gene sets CDR1 to SQVTM and CDR2 to ANQGSEA.